This T cell receptor beta chain derives from a study of identical twins listed by TCRdb under 2016. Study-level background: The study deep-sequenced TCR alpha and beta repertoires from monozygotic twins, unrelated adults of various ages and cord blood to test whether fetal clonotypes persist. Replicate twin experiments were performed at different times using different library preparation protocols to rule out contamination.

Including the terminal cysteine and valine, the CDR3 comprises 17 residues. Only the CDR3 region is kept as DNA, spanning 51 bases read in frame from base 1. CDR1 and CDR2 were assigned from the germline V gene (reference sequence) as LNHNV and YYDKDF. V is trimmed back by 0 bases and J by 5 bases, and the junction contains 13 bases that no gene match accounts for. The investigation overall reported the following: Abundant cord blood beta clonotypes carried fewer insertions; young adult naive repertoires showed a weaker similar trend, while memory repertoires showed none. In beta out-of-frame sequences, excess twin sharing was weaker, because having fewer shared sequences lowered the signal-to-noise ratio. Invariant T cells such as MAIT and iNKT could partly confound zero-insertion analyses, although diverse VJ usage argued against such confounding for most clonotypes. Because the same donors could not be followed over many years, conclusions were based on cross-sectional statistical analysis. In monozygotic twins, out-of-frame TCR alpha sharing was systematically underestimated by recombination models, although the models agreed with sharing between unrelated individuals. Compared with coincidental sharing between unrelated individuals, out-of-frame TCR alpha sequences shared between twins showed an excess of sequences with low generation probability.

Concerning this clonotype itself: Its antigen remains unidentified. Nothing much larger sits one base from this clone, and base qualities are not available.

The protocol used for the library was 5' RACE. The instrument was an Illumina HiSeq 2000. A universal primer binding site was introduced by template switching, and a unique molecular identifier was present in the final cDNA, enabling accurate counting of TCR cDNA molecules. First-strand cDNA for TCR alpha and beta chains was synthesized from specific primers in the conserved constant-segment region. To control for contamination, every cDNA library was double barcoded, receiving both a SMART-Mk sample barcode and Illumina barcodes. TruSeq adapter sequences along with Illumina sample barcodes were introduced in two successive PCR steps. Sequencing of the TCR alpha and beta cDNA libraries was done on the Illumina HiSeq platform using custom primers. Per the authors' processing: Raw reads were processed with MiGEC to extract unique molecular identifiers, and MiXCR was used to determine CDR3 positions. For each individual, recombination models were inferred using an EM algorithm with the repgenHMM and IGoR tools. The tcR package in R was used for shared clonotype analysis, with sharing normalized by the product of cloneset sizes. To study raw recombination free of thymic and clonal selection effects, out-of-frame nonproductive sequences were analyzed. Using fastp trimming at Q25 and MiXCR clonotype assembly, TCRdb reanalyzed the public sequencing data and kept in-frame beta chains. Each entry is one CDR3 protein sequence, shown with its most common DNA and genes. In this record, the V and J calls reflect TCRdb's handling and not the investigators' own analysis. The sample data list under 400,000 distinct CDR3 sequences, and approximately 8.7% of these were observed just once. 7.5% to 9.5% of the sample belongs to the ten largest clones.

Every donor in the study was a healthy Caucasian. Three unrelated non-twin adults were also sequenced: a male aged 18 to 29, a male aged 50 to 59 and a female aged 50 to 59. Miltenyi CD45RO+ enrichment and human naive T-cell isolation kits were used to isolate memory (CD45RO+) and naive T cells from PBMC. This clonotype was obtained from a woman in her fifties or sixties in good health. The chain is assembled from TRBV15 and TRBJ2-7; 7 of the junction bases match TRBD2. The sequenced sample was naive T cells sorted from blood. The cell subset or site label on this specimen signifies: cells isolated with a human naive T-cell isolation kit. Here the CDR3 is given as CATSREPWALGRDEQYV. The DNA reads TGTGCCACCAGCAGAGAACCCTGGGCCCTAGGGAGGGACGAGCAGTACGTC.